Listed here is a single T cell receptor beta chain. Its antigen is still unknown. The junction departs from the called germline gene at one end, perhaps through a read error. Sequenced with the Oncomine TCR Beta short-read assay was DNA taken from cultured CD4+ T cells. After culture, CD4+ T cells served as the source for genomic DNA extraction. TCRdb redid the calling of the PCR reads with MiXCR, one entry per CDR3 protein. The profile shows some 10,000 distinct CDR3 sequences, about 40% of them singletons. These data belong to a study of vaccination and CD4 T cells after COVID-19. Turning to the study itself: Cultures acting as controls obtained a CEFX pool, an HIV-1 Nef pool, or no peptide. Findings and caveats of the study: Of the reactive clones in convalescent patients, a median about 86% showed up only post-vaccination.

CDR1 and CDR2 from the germline V gene are DFQATT and SNEGSKA (reference sequence). CDR3 size: 14 residues. Specified treatment: roughly 10-day PBMC culture with coronavirus spike peptide pools or control peptides (ViraFEST assay). Negative selection was the method that isolated CD4+ T cells after 10 days of culture. Sequenced material: CD4+ T cells from blood, cultured in vitro. The receptor was isolated from a human donor who had recovered from COVID-19. The chain combines TRBV20-1 with TRBJ2-3; D might be TRBD2 (5 bases). The CDR3: CSARDLASKDTQYF. The CDR3 coding sequence is TGCAGTGCTAGAGATCTTGCTAGCAAAGATACGCAGTATTTT.